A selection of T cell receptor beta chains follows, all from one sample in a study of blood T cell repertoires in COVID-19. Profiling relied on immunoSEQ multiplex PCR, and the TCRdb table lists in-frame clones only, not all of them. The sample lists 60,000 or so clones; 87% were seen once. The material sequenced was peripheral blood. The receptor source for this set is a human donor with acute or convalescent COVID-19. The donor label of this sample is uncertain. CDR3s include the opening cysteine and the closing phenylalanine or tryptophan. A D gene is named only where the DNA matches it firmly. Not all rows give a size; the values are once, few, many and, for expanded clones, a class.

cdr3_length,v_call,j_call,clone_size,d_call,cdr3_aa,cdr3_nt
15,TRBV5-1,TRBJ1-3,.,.,CASSFDGSSGNTIYF,TGCGCCAGCAGTTTTGACGGGTCCTCTGGAAACACCATATATTTT
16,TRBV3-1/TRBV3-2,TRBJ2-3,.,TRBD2,CASTPYSTSGGSTQYF,TGTGCCAGCACCCCATACTCGACTAGCGGGGGGTCTACGCAGTATTTT
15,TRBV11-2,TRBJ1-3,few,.,CASSRGGRYPDTIYF,TGTGCCAGCAGCAGGGGGGGTCGGTATCCGGACACCATATATTTT
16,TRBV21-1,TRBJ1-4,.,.,CASSNRDREPNEKLFF,TGTGCCAGCAGCAACCGGGACAGGGAACCGAATGAAAAACTGTTTTTT
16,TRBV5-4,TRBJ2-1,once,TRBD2,CASSLAGGGSSNEQFF,TGTGCCAGCAGCTTGGCGGGCGGGGGGAGTTCAAATGAGCAGTTCTTC
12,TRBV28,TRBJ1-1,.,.,CASSLRQTEAFF,TGTGCCAGCAGTTTGAGACAAACTGAAGCTTTCTTT
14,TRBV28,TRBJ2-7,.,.,CASSLEMTGSEQYF,TGTGCCAGCAGTTTAGAGATGACAGGATCCGAGCAGTACTTC
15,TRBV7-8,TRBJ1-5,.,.,CASSLARGVGQPQHF,TGTGCCAGCAGCTTAGCGCGGGGGGTGGGTCAGCCCCAGCATTTT
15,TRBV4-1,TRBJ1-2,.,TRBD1,CASSQDGTGSYGYTF,TGCGCCAGCAGCCAAGATGGGACAGGGAGCTATGGCTACACCTTC
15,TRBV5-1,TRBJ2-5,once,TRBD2,CASSPVTGGAETQYF,TGCGCCAGCAGCCCCGTTACGGGAGGGGCAGAGACCCAGTACTTC
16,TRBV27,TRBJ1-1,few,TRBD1,CASRGRGLPRLTEAFF,TGTGCCAGCCGCGGCAGGGGGCTCCCCAGGCTAACTGAAGCTTTCTTT
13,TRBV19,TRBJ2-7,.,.,CASSISGNYEQYF,TGTGCCAGTAGTATCTCCGGGAACTACGAGCAGTACTTC
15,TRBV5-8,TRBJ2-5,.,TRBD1,CASSAGTVEQETQYF,TGTGCCAGCAGCGCTGGGACAGTTGAACAAGAGACCCAGTACTTC